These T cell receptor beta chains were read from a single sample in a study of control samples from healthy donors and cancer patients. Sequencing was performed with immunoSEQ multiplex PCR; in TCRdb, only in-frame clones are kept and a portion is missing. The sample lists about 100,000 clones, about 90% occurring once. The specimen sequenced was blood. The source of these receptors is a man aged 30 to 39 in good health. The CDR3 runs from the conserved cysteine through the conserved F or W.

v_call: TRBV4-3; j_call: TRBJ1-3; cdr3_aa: CASSQEGARDTIYF
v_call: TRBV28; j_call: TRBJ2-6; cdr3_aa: CASRHRSGANVLTF
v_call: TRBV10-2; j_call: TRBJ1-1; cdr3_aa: CASSGHRNTEAFF
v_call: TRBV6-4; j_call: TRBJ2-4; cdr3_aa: CASSATRDTAIQYF
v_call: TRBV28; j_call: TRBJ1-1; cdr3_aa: CASSFGGSSTEAFF
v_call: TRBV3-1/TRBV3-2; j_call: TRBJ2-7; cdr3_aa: CATGGLYEQYF
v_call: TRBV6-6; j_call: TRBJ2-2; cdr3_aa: CASSITSGNTGELFF
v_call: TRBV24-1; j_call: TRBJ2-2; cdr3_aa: CATSDTGLAAGELFF
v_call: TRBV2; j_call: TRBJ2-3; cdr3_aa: CASSDGSDTQYF
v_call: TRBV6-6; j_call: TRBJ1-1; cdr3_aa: CASSYSRSSANTEAFF
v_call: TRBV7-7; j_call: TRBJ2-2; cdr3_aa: CAITSGMNTGELFF
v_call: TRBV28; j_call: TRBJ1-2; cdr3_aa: CASREAFGYTF
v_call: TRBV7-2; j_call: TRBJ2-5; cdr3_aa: CASSLAGGPQYF
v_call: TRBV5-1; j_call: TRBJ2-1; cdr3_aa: CASSLGRGEQFF
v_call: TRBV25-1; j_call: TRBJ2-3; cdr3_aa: CASSLAGGPTDTQYF
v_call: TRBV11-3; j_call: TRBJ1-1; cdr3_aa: CASSSEVPGFEAFF